The 9 T cell receptor beta chains given below trace back to one sample, sequenced in a study of blood T cell repertoires in COVID-19. The assay was immunoSEQ multiplex PCR, and TCRdb's table has in-frame clones only and misses some. The sample carries approximately 240,000 clones, about 93% recorded once. The sample consisted of PBMCs or T cells enriched from blood (not recorded which). Receptors were obtained from a woman younger than 30 who had recovered from COVID-19.

The J gene is TRBJ1-2, the V gene TRBV5-1, with D possibly being TRBD1 (5 bases). CDR3 length: 13 amino acids. The germline CDR1 and CDR2 sequences are SGHRS and YFSETQ. V was pared by 4 bases and J by 5 bases, with 12 bases between. Here the CDR3 reads CASSGSGFYGYTF. The CDR3 region has the DNA TGCGCCAGCAGCGGCTCAGGGTTTTATGGCTACACCTTC. Drawing the rest from reference TRBV5-1 and TRBJ1-2, the complete variable domain is KAGVTQTPRYLIKTRGQQVTLSCSPISGHRSVSWYQQTPGQGLQFLFEYFSETQRNKGNFPGRFSGRQFSNSRSEMNVSTLELGDSALYLCASSGSGFYGYTFGSGTRLTVV.

The chain has TRBV9 and TRBJ1-2; 8 bases line up with TRBD1. The germline V gene encodes CDR1 SGDLS and CDR2 YYNGEE. V was pared by 4 bases and J by 5 bases, with 7 bases of the junction left unmatched. The CDR3 runs 14 residues. The CDR3: CASSPSWDRYGYTF. For the CDR3, the DNA is TGTGCCAGCAGCCCCAGCTGGGACAGGTATGGCTACACCTTC.

The J gene is TRBJ1-5, the V gene TRBV20-1; D not resolved. The V end was cut by 3 bases, the J end by 0 bases, with 9 bases between. Germline lookup yields CDR1 DFQATT and CDR2 SNEGSKA (reference sequence). CDR3 length: 14 residues. The DNA for the CDR3 is TGCAGTGCTAGTAGGAGCTATAGCAATCAGCCCCAGCATTTT. This sequence encodes CSASRSYSNQPQHF.

The chain links TRBV5-1 to TRBJ1-1; the D gene is possibly TRBD1 (6 bases). The CDR3 is made up of 15 amino acids. Deletions cut 0 bases from V and 3 bases from J, with 12 bases between. Germline V gives CDR1 SGHRS, CDR2 YFSETQ. The DNA of the CDR3 is TGCGCCAGCAGCTTGGTTGGCAGGGGAGACACTGAAGCTTTCTTT. The encoded protein is CASSLVGRGDTEAFF. The variable domain in full, with the rest retrieved from reference TRBV5-1 and TRBJ1-1, is KAGVTQTPRYLIKTRGQQVTLSCSPISGHRSVSWYQQTPGQGLQFLFEYFSETQRNKGNFPGRFSGRQFSNSRSEMNVSTLELGDSALYLCASSLVGRGDTEAFFGQGTRLTVV.

V and J are TRBV11-1 and TRBJ1-4, with TRBD1 identical over 8 bases. V gave up 4 bases and J gave up 8 bases; unmatched junction bases: 9. From germline, CDR1 is SGHAT and CDR2 FQDESV (reference sequence). CDR3 length: 15 amino acids. The CDR3 spells CASSSTGGISEKLFF. CDR3 coding DNA: TGTGCCAGCAGCTCAACAGGGGGGATAAGCGAAAAACTGTTTTTT.

This rearrangement joins TRBV21-1 to TRBJ2-3; TRBD2 was called by the table and not checked on the DNA. TRBV21-1 is flagged as a pseudogene. The CDR3 sequence is 20 residues long. The CDR3 is CASREPGGMPGWLDTDTQYF. The CDR3, as DNA: TGTGCCAGCCGCGAACCGGGAGGGATGCCGGGGTGGCTAGACACAGATACGCAGTATTTT.

The rearrangement links TRBV29-1 to TRBJ1-2, with TRBD1 identical over 7 bases. The V gene's germline CDR1 is SQVTM and CDR2 ANQGSEA. The CDR3 has 12 residues. Trimming took 4 bases from V and 6 from J; bases not matched to a gene: 5. CDR3 loop: CSVGEGGHGYTF. CDR3 bases: TGCAGCGTTGGTGAAGGGGGCCATGGCTACACCTTC.

This chain uses TRBV6-5 with TRBJ2-2; tentatively, D is TRBD2 (6 bases). Trimming cost V 7 bases and J 5 bases, with 8 bases left between them. Germline assignment: CDR1 MNHEY and CDR2 SVGAGI. This CDR3 spans 12 amino acids. CDR3 region: CASIGGTGELFF. The CDR3 DNA follows: TGTGCCAGCATCGGGGGTACCGGGGAGCTGTTTTTT.

The chain joins TRBV7-2 to TRBJ2-7, with TRBD2 identical over 10 bases. The V gene end was trimmed by 1 base and the J gene end by 3 bases; junction bases not matched to a gene: 3. There are 15 residues in the CDR3. Germline V CDR1 and CDR2: SGHTA, FQGNSA. CDR3 sequence (DNA): TGTGCCAGCAGCTTAGGAAGCGGGGGGGTCTACGAGCAGTACTTC. Protein product: CASSLGSGGVYEQYF.